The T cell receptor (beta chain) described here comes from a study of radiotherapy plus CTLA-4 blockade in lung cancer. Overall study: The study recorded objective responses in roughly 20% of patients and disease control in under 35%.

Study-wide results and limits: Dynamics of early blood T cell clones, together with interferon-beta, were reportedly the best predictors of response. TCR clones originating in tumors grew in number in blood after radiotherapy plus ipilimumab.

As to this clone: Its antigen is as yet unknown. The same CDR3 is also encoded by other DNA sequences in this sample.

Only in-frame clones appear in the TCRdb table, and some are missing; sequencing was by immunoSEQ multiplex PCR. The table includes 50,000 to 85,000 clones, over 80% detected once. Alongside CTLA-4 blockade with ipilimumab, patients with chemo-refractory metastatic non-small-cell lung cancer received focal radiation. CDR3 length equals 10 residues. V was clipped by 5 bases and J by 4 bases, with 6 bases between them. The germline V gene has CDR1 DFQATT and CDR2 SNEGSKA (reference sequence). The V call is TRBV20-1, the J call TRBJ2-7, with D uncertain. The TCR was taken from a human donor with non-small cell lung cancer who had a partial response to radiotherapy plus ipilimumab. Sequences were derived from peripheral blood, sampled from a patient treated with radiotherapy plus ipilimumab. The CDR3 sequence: CSAVEYEQYF. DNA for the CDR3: TGCAGTGCTGTAGAGTACGAGCAGTACTTC.